The next 28 T cell receptor beta chains were all read from a single sample in a study of shared T cell receptors in the human thymus. Clones were sequenced by immunoSEQ multiplex PCR, and TCRdb holds only the in-frame ones, with some missing. The sample lists 700,000 to 750,000 clones; 80% to 90% were seen once. These data were also filed under a second study, of human thymus T cells.

Sequencing was performed on thymocytes. The receptors derive from a girl in the first two years of life with a congenital heart defect.

The gene calls are TRBV5-8 and TRBJ2-3; no clear D. This CDR3 spans 16 amino acids. V was clipped by 4 bases and J by 1 base, with 16 bases between them. Germline CDR1 is SGHTS and CDR2 is YDEGEE. CDR3 protein: CASSTKRRYGTDTQYF. CDR3 nucleotide sequence: TGTGCCAGCAGCACTAAACGTAGGTATGGCACAGATACGCAGTATTTT. Full variable domain (outside the CDR3, taken from reference TRBV5-8 and TRBJ2-3): EAGVTQSPTHLIKTRGQQATLRCSPISGHTSVYWYQQALGLGLQFLLWYDEGEERNRGNFPPRFSGRQFPNYSSELNVNALELEDSALYLCASSTKRRYGTDTQYFGPGTRLTVL.

V gene TRBV4-3 combines with J gene TRBJ1-1, with 9 bases aligning to TRBD1. The V gene end was trimmed by 6 bases and the J gene end by 5 bases; junction bases not matched to a gene: 7. CDR1 and CDR2 (germline): LGHNA, YSLEER. This CDR3 has 14 residues. The CDR3 here is CASREDRGGTEAFF. CDR3 nucleotide sequence: TGCGCCAGCAGGGAGGACAGGGGAGGAACTGAAGCTTTCTTT.

The CDR3 nucleotides are TGTGCCTGGAGTGTACACCCGCGGGGACAGCCAAACAATAATTCACCCCTCCACTTT. Protein product: CAWSVHPRGQPNNNSPLHF. This chain joins TRBV30 and TRBJ1-6, with TRBD1 matching 7 bases. The CDR3 totals 19 residues. Germline V gives CDR1 GTSNPN, CDR2 SVGIG (reference sequence). J was trimmed by 5 bases and V by 0 bases; bases with no gene match: 16.

CDR3 sequence: CASSLSHRRLGRSPLHF. The CDR3 region has the DNA TGTGCCAGCAGCCTAAGCCACCGTCGTCTGGGGCGTTCACCCCTCCACTTT. The chain links TRBV5-4 to TRBJ1-6, with D maybe TRBD1 (5 bases). The germline V gene encodes CDR1 SGHNT and CDR2 YYREEE (reference sequence). Trimming removed 4 bases at V and 9 bases at J, with 23 bases between. The CDR3 is made up of 17 amino acids.

The chain has TRBV29-1 and TRBJ1-2, with a possible D match to TRBD1 (6 bases). V was pared by 3 bases and J by 0 bases, with 11 bases between. The CDR3 sequence is 14 residues long. Germline CDR1 reads SQVTM; CDR2 reads ANQGSEA. The chain's CDR3 is CSVDRQDSNYGYTF. In nucleotides, the CDR3 is TGCAGCGTTGATAGACAGGATTCTAACTATGGCTACACCTTC.

Concerning this clone itself: The germline gene is not matched at one end of the junction; a read error may be the cause. The chain uses TRBV10-1 and TRBJ2-1; the D gene is possibly TRBD1 (5 bases). The CDR3 spans 16 residues. CDR1 and CDR2 from the germline V gene are WNHNN and SYGVQD (reference sequence). The CDR3 protein is CVSMNARRTRRHEQFF. CDR3 in DNA: TGCGTCAGCATGAACGCGCGGCGGACAAGACGACATGAGCAGTTCTTC.

The chain uses TRBV5-1 and TRBJ1-2; D not certain. The V gene's germline CDR1 is SGHRS and CDR2 YFSETQ. The V and J ends lost 5 bases and 8 bases respectively, with 22 bases between them. The CDR3 runs 15 residues. CDR3: CASSSPLGTSGGYTF. CDR3 bases: TGCGCCAGCAGTTCTCCTCTGGGCACATCGGGGGGCTACACCTTC.

The V and J genes are TRBV5-6 and TRBJ2-7; 9 bases match TRBD2. V lost 4 bases, J lost 3 bases, and 5 bases stayed unmatched. In germline, CDR1 is SGHDT, CDR2 YYEEEE. The CDR3 has 14 amino acids. The CDR3: CASSAGGDRYEQYF. The CDR3 nucleotides are TGTGCCAGCAGCGCGGGAGGGGATCGCTACGAGCAGTACTTC. The complete variable domain, with remaining parts taken from reference TRBV5-6 and TRBJ2-7, reads DAGVTQSPTHLIKTRGQQVTLRCSPKSGHDTVSWYQQALGQGPQFIFQYYEEEERQRGNFPDRFSGHQFPNYSSELNVNALLLGDSALYLCASSAGGDRYEQYFGPGTRLTVT.

This chain uses TRBV7-9 with TRBJ1-5; a weak D match, TRBD1 (6 bases). Deletions cut 2 bases from V and 6 bases from J, with 20 bases between. CDR3 size: 17 residues. Germline V gene sequence: CDR1 SEHNR, CDR2 FQNEAQ (reference sequence). The CDR3 region has the DNA TGTGCCAGCAGCTTAAACAGGGTGTCGGGGGGGACTCAGCCCCAGCATTTT. This translates into CASSLNRVSGGTQPQHF.

CDR3 bases: TGTGCCTGGAGTACATCCACTAGACAAAGCACAGATACGCAGTATTTT. Its translation is CAWSTSTRQSTDTQYF. This chain uses TRBV30 with TRBJ2-3, with D tentatively TRBD2 (5 bases). The CDR3 has 16 residues. V lost 2 bases, J lost 0 bases, and 15 bases lay in between. Germline loops: CDR1 GTSNPN, CDR2 SVGIG (reference sequence). Drawing the rest from reference TRBV30 and TRBJ2-3, the complete variable domain is SQTIHQWPATLVQPVGSPLSLECTVEGTSNPNLYWYRQAAGRGLQLLFYSVGIGQISSEVPQNLSASRPQDRQFILSSKKLLLSDSGFYLCAWSTSTRQSTDTQYFGPGTRLTVL.

The chain uses TRBV7-6 and TRBJ1-2; D is possibly TRBD1 (6 bases). The CDR3 is 14 residues long. Germline V lookup: CDR1 SGHVS, CDR2 FNYEAQ. The germline V and J ends were trimmed by 5 bases and 11 bases, with 21 bases remaining between them. The CDR3 DNA reads as TGTGCCAGCAGCGCCAACCGGACAGCCTGCCCATACACCTTC. Translation gives CASSANRTACPYTF.

The chain couples TRBV9 to TRBJ2-5; TRBD1 aligns across 7 bases. Trimming removed 0 bases from V and 3 bases from J; junction bases left unmatched: 5. Germline lookup yields CDR1 SGDLS and CDR2 YYNGEE. The CDR3 is 15 residues long. DNA for the CDR3: TGTGCCAGCAGCGTAGCCCCGGGACAGAAAGAGACCCAGTACTTC. Amino acid sequence: CASSVAPGQKETQYF. The full variable domain, in which reference TRBV9 and TRBJ2-5 provide the parts outside the CDR3, is DSGVTQTPKHLITATGQRVTLRCSPRSGDLSVYWYQQSLDQGLQFLIQYYNGEERAKGNILERFSAQQFPDLHSELNLSSLELGDSALYFCASSVAPGQKETQYFGPGTRLLVL.

The rearrangement links TRBV4-3 to TRBJ2-7, with D possibly matching TRBD1 (5 bases). CDR1 and CDR2 (germline): LGHNA, YSLEER. CDR3 length equals 14 residues. The germline V and J ends were trimmed by 0 bases and 4 bases, with 10 bases remaining between them. CDR3 sequence (DNA): TGCGCCAGCAGCCAAGAAGGGGCTGGTTACGAGCAGTACTTC. Translation gives CASSQEGAGYEQYF.

The rearrangement uses TRBV27 and TRBJ2-2, with a weak D call TRBD2 (5 bases). The V gene's germline CDR1 is MNHEY and CDR2 SMNVEV (reference sequence). This CDR3 spans 18 amino acids. V dropped 2 bases and J dropped 5 bases, with 21 bases sitting between them. The CDR3 region has the DNA TGTGCCAGCAGTTTACGGGAACCGGGAACTATTTTAACCGGGGAGCTGTTTTTT. Amino acid sequence: CASSLREPGTILTGELFF.

Only a few counts were recorded for this clone. V gene TRBV28 combines with J gene TRBJ1-1; possibly TRBD1 for D (6 bases). Per germline, CDR1 MDHEN and CDR2 SYDVKM. V dropped 7 bases and J dropped 5 bases, with 23 bases sitting between them. The CDR3 length is 16 residues. This chain's CDR3 is CASMPGGGPEWTEAFF. The CDR3 DNA reads as TGTGCCAGCATGCCCGGGGGGGGCCCGGAGTGGACTGAAGCTTTCTTT.

The chain employs TRBV28 and TRBJ2-1; D is undetermined. Germline V CDR1 and CDR2: MDHEN, SYDVKM. The CDR3 runs to 12 residues. Between the trimmed V and J ends, which lost 3 bases and 8 bases, there was a span of 8 bases. The CDR3 nucleotides read TGTGCCAGCAGTTTGAGAAGATATGAGCAGTTCTTC. Translation: CASSLRRYEQFF.

The rearrangement links TRBV7-9 to TRBJ1-2; D not certain. Germline-derived CDR1 and CDR2 are SEHNR and FQNEAQ (reference sequence). V shed 3 bases and J shed 0 bases, with 14 bases lying between them. The CDR3 has 16 amino acids. The CDR3 loop is CASSFLSSSPNYGYTF. DNA of the CDR3: TGTGCCAGCAGCTTTTTATCGTCTTCCCCTAACTATGGCTACACCTTC.

This clone turned up a few times. V and J are TRBV28 and TRBJ2-7, with 10 bases that match TRBD1. CDR3 length: 16 residues. The J segment lost 5 bases and the V segment lost 5 bases, leaving 12 bases of the junction unmatched. Germline V gene data show CDR1 as MDHEN and CDR2 as SYDVKM. CDR3 sequence (DNA): TGTGCCAGCAGTAAGAGGGGACAGGGGTTGCCGGACGAGCAGTACTTC. Protein product: CASSKRGQGLPDEQYF.

The chain employs TRBV15 and TRBJ2-2; 8 bases fit TRBD1. V lost 0 bases to trimming and J lost 4 bases; unmatched junction nucleotides: 7. Per the germline V gene, CDR1 is LNHNV and CDR2 is YYDKDF (reference sequence). The CDR3 spans 17 residues. CDR3 sequence (DNA): TGTGCCACCAGCAGAGATCTGGCGGGACAGGTCACCGGGGAGCTGTTTTTT. It specifies CATSRDLAGQVTGELFF. The variable domain in full, with the rest retrieved from reference TRBV15 and TRBJ2-2, is DAMVIQNPRYQVTQFGKPVTLSCSQTLNHNVMYWYQQKSSQAPKLLFHYYDKDFNNEADTPDNFQSRRPNTSFCFLDIRSPGLGDTAMYLCATSRDLAGQVTGELFFGEGSRLTVL.

This chain uses TRBV5-6 with TRBJ2-7; perhaps TRBD2 as D (6 bases). Germline CDR1 reads SGHDT; CDR2 reads YYEEEE. This CDR3 is 12 amino acids long. V was clipped by 1 base and J by 5 bases, with 7 bases between them. The CDR3 bases are TGTGCCAGCAGCTTGTGGGAGGACGAGCAGTACTTC. Translating it yields CASSLWEDEQYF.

The J gene is TRBJ1-1, the V gene TRBV25-1, with 10 nucleotides matching TRBD1. The germline CDR1 and CDR2 sequences are MGHDK and SYGVNS. Trimming cost V 4 bases and J 3 bases; bases outside gene matches: 11. This CDR3 spans 17 amino acids. CDR3 sequence (DNA): TGTGCCAGCAGTGGCTTCCCGGGACAGGGGATGGACACTGAAGCTTTCTTT. Its protein product is CASSGFPGQGMDTEAFF. The whole variable domain, filled in from reference TRBV25-1 and TRBJ1-1, reads EADIYQTPRYLVIGTGKKITLECSQTMGHDKMYWYQQDPGMELHLIHYSYGVNSTEKGDLSSESTVSRIRTEHFPLTLESARPSHTSQYLCASSGFPGQGMDTEAFFGQGTRLTVV.

The V gene is TRBV5-8, the J gene TRBJ1-1; D is uncertain. Germline CDR1 reads SGHTS; CDR2 reads YDEGEE. Trimming pared 1 base from V and 3 bases from J, leaving 10 bases between. The CDR3 sequence is 14 residues long. CDR3 residues: CASSLYRDHTEAFF. In DNA, the CDR3 is TGTGCCAGCAGCTTGTATCGGGATCACACTGAAGCTTTCTTT.

The J gene is TRBJ1-6, the V gene TRBV4-1, with D possibly matching TRBD1 (6 bases). The germline V and J ends were trimmed by 6 bases and 9 bases, with 21 bases remaining between them. The germline CDR1 and CDR2 sequences are MGHRA and YSYEKL. CDR3 length: 16 residues. CDR3: CASSPAEWQGISPLHF. The CDR3 region has the DNA TGCGCCAGCAGTCCGGCGGAGTGGCAGGGGATTTCACCCCTCCACTTT.

This clone was detected a few times. The V call is TRBV2, the J call TRBJ1-2; perhaps TRBD1 as D (5 bases). Germline values: CDR1 SNHLY, CDR2 FYNNEI. This CDR3 is built from 14 residues. The V end was cut by 4 bases, the J end by 5 bases, with 14 bases between. CDR3 sequence reads: CASSATDTVYGYTF. CDR3 coding DNA: TGTGCCAGCAGTGCGACAGATACGGTGTATGGCTACACCTTC. The variable domain in full, with the rest retrieved from reference TRBV2 and TRBJ1-2, is EPEVTQTPSHQVTQMGQEVILRCVPISNHLYFYWYRQILGQKVEFLVSFYNNEISEKSEIFDDQFSVERPDGSNFTLKIRSTKLEDSAMYFCASSATDTVYGYTFGSGTRLTVV.

The chain couples TRBV10-3 to TRBJ2-3, with 10 bases identical to TRBD2. Germline lookup yields CDR1 ENHRY and CDR2 SYGVKD. With V trimmed by 10 bases and J by 4 bases, 11 bases remained unmatched. The CDR3 loop spans 15 amino acids. The CDR3 DNA follows: TGTGCCACCATAGCGGGGGGACCCTCCCCAGATACGCAGTATTTT. Residues: CATIAGGPSPDTQYF.

V is TRBV5-1 and J is TRBJ2-6; possible D gene TRBD1, 6 bases. CDR1 and CDR2 from the germline V gene are SGHRS and YFSETQ. Trimming left V 3 bases short and J 0 bases short, with 28 bases between. CDR3 size: 22 residues. CDR3 sequence reads: CASSSYPRTLDRIHSGANVLTF. CDR3 nucleotides: TGCGCCAGCAGCTCCTACCCCCGCACTCTCGACAGGATCCACTCTGGGGCCAACGTCCTGACTTTC.

The chain combines TRBV28 with TRBJ2-4, with D possibly matching TRBD2 (6 bases). CDR1 is MDHEN and CDR2 is SYDVKM in the germline V gene. This CDR3 contains 13 residues. V was shortened by 6 bases and J by 10 bases, with 16 bases between the two germline ends. CDR3 in amino acids: CASSTPGRGIQYF. The CDR3 coding sequence is TGTGCCAGCAGCACACCCGGTCGGGGGATTCAGTACTTC. The full variable domain, completed using reference TRBV28 and TRBJ2-4, is DVKVTQSSRYLVKRTGEKVFLECVQDMDHENMFWYRQDPGLGLRLIYFSYDVKMKEKGDIPEGYSVSREKKERFSLILESASTNQTSMYLCASSTPGRGIQYFGAGTRLSVL.

The rearrangement joins TRBV7-9 to TRBJ2-5, with D perhaps matching TRBD1 (6 bases). Per germline, CDR1 SEHNR and CDR2 FQNEAQ (reference sequence). This CDR3 is 16 amino acids long. The V and J ends lost 3 bases and 1 base respectively, with 15 bases between them. CDR3 protein: CASSLTPGHPQETQYF. In DNA, the CDR3 is TGTGCCAGCAGCTTGACCCCGGGACACCCCCAAGAGACCCAGTACTTC.